These 32 T cell receptor beta chains were all obtained from the same sample, sequenced in a study of blood T cell repertoires in COVID-19. Sequenced by immunoSEQ multiplex PCR; TCRdb stores in-frame clones only, minus some. The sample contains fewer than 200,000 clones, 90% to 95% of which appear only once. What was sequenced was peripheral blood. These receptors came from a woman between 45 and 65 years old with acute or convalescent COVID-19.

The J gene is TRBJ2-2, the V gene TRBV27; D is unclear. This CDR3 has 11 amino acids. CDR1 and CDR2 (germline): MNHEY, SMNVEV (reference sequence). The ends were cut back, 4 bases at V and 6 bases at J, with 3 bases in the middle. CDR3 coding DNA: TGTGCCAGCAGTTCGGCCGGGGAGCTGTTTTTT. Translation: CASSSAGELFF.

This clone was seen once. Other DNA sequences of this sample code for an identical CDR3. This chain links TRBV5-1 with TRBJ2-5, with D possibly matching TRBD1 (6 bases). V lost 2 bases and J lost 2, with 7 bases in between. Germline values: CDR1 SGHRS, CDR2 YFSETQ. CDR3 size: 13 residues. This CDR3 is CASSLQGQETQYF. The CDR3 region has the DNA TGCGCCAGCAGCTTACAGGGTCAAGAGACCCAGTACTTC.

J is TRBJ1-1 and V is TRBV9; D gene uncertain. The CDR3 contains 14 residues. V lost 3 bases to trimming and J lost 3 bases, with 12 bases between them. Germline V gene sequence: CDR1 SGDLS, CDR2 YYNGEE. CDR3 DNA: TGTGCCAGCAGCGCCGACATTGGGCACACTGAAGCTTTCTTT. This sequence encodes CASSADIGHTEAFF.

This rearrangement joins TRBV9 to TRBJ1-1; D is uncertain. Germline V lookup: CDR1 SGDLS, CDR2 YYNGEE. The CDR3 runs 14 residues. The V end was cut by 4 bases, the J end by 7 bases, with 17 bases between. CDR3 amino acids: CASSPGRQFHEAFF. The DNA of the CDR3 is TGTGCCAGCAGCCCAGGTAGGCAGTTCCATGAAGCTTTCTTT.

The genes are TRBV7-8 and TRBJ2-2, with 7 bases lining up with TRBD1. CDR1 is SGHVS and CDR2 is FQNEAQ in the germline V gene. The CDR3 covers 15 residues. Trimming cost V 5 bases and J 5 bases; bases outside gene matches: 8. This CDR3 is CASSPQGVLTGELFF. CDR3 nucleotides: TGTGCCAGCAGCCCTCAGGGGGTTCTAACCGGGGAGCTGTTTTTT.

The chain has TRBV28 and TRBJ2-7, with 7 bases fitting TRBD2. The J segment lost 1 base and the V segment lost 3 bases, leaving 6 bases of the junction unmatched. The CDR3 loop spans 15 amino acids. In germline, CDR1 is MDHEN, CDR2 SYDVKM. The DNA of the CDR3 is TGTGCCAGCAGTTTTGGGCGGGAGTATTCCTACGAGCAGTACTTC. It codes for CASSFGREYSYEQYF.

V gene TRBV5-1 combines with J gene TRBJ1-5, with a tentative D call TRBD1 (5 bases). Germline CDR1 SGHRS, CDR2 YFSETQ. The CDR3 extends over 15 amino acids. V dropped 0 bases and J dropped 4 bases, with 11 bases sitting between them. The CDR3 region has the DNA TGCGCCAGCAGCTTGGGGACGGGGGGTAATCAGCCCCAGCATTTT. This encodes CASSLGTGGNQPQHF.

The rearrangement links TRBV18 to TRBJ1-1, with TRBD1 as a possible D gene (6 bases). The V and J ends lost 1 base and 3 bases respectively, with 12 bases between them. The CDR3 spans 15 residues. Germline V gene data show CDR1 as KGHSH and CDR2 as LQKENI. The CDR3 is CASSPQGGADTEAFF. CDR3 sequence (DNA): TGTGCCAGCTCACCACAGGGGGGGGCGGACACTGAAGCTTTCTTT.

This clone has just one count. The CDR3 loop reads CASRTGAGENTEAFF. The CDR3 nucleotides are TGTGCCAGTAGGACAGGGGCAGGAGAGAACACTGAAGCTTTCTTT. The J gene is TRBJ1-1, the V gene TRBV19; TRBD1 matches at 8 bases. V gave up 6 bases and J gave up 1 base; unmatched junction bases: 7. Germline assignment: CDR1 LNHDA and CDR2 SQIVND (reference sequence). The CDR3 extends over 15 amino acids.

V is TRBV4-3 and J is TRBJ2-3; 14 nucleotides line up with TRBD2. Germline CDR1 reads LGHNA; CDR2 reads YSLEER. This CDR3 has 18 amino acids. Trimming took 1 base from V and 1 from J; bases not matched to a gene: 4. The DNA for the CDR3 is TGCGCCAGCAGCCAAGGAATGACTAGCGGGAGGGGCACAGATACGCAGTATTTT. This gives the protein CASSQGMTSGRGTDTQYF.

V usage is TRBV21-1 and J usage is TRBJ1-6; TRBD1 is the table's D call and was not checked against the DNA. TRBV21-1 is a pseudogene segment. The CDR3 runs 16 residues. The CDR3 protein is CASKKMGQGAHSPLHF. The CDR3 DNA reads TGTGCCAGCAAAAAGATGGGACAGGGGGCTCATTCACCCCTCCACTTT.

This sequence joins TRBV7-3 and TRBJ2-2; D possibly corresponds to TRBD1 (5 bases). Germline lookup yields CDR1 SGHTA and CDR2 FQGTGA. V was shortened by 0 bases and J by 1 base, with 12 bases between the two germline ends. The CDR3 covers 17 residues. In nucleotides, the CDR3 is TGTGCCAGCAGCTTAACTCGTAGGCAGGGGAACACCGGGGAGCTGTTTTTT. Protein product: CASSLTRRQGNTGELFF.

This chain links TRBV25-1 with TRBJ1-2; D call uncertain. In germline, CDR1 is MGHDK, CDR2 SYGVNS. The CDR3 length is 12 residues. V was cut by 3 bases and J by 7 bases, with 9 bases left in between. CDR3 sequence reads: CASSEATLGYTF. The CDR3, as DNA: TGTGCCAGCAGTGAGGCCACCCTTGGCTACACCTTC.

As regards this clone: Other nucleotide sequences from this sample produce the same CDR3. This chain uses TRBV15 with TRBJ1-1; the D is unclear. The CDR3 runs 14 residues. The germline V gene encodes CDR1 LNHNV and CDR2 YYDKDF (reference sequence). V lost 0 bases and J lost 2, with 7 bases in between. The CDR3 spells CATSRDRGNTEAFF. In nucleotides, the CDR3 is TGTGCCACCAGCAGAGACCGGGGTAACACTGAAGCTTTCTTT.

V and J are TRBV18 and TRBJ1-6; TRBD1 matches 7 bases. Looked up from germline, CDR1 is KGHSH and CDR2 is LQKENI. The CDR3 totals 16 residues. The V gene end was trimmed by 4 bases and the J gene end by 7 bases; junction bases not matched to a gene: 10. CDR3 sequence reads: CASSLRRGGENSPLHF. CDR3 sequence (DNA): TGTGCCAGCTCACTACGGCGAGGGGGCGAAAATTCACCCCTCCACTTT.

A single count supports this clone. The rearrangement links TRBV19 to TRBJ1-4; D is unresolved. This CDR3 has 15 residues. The V end lost 0 bases, the J end lost 8 bases, and 13 bases lay between the germline ends. CDR1 and CDR2 (germline): LNHDA, SQIVND (reference sequence). The CDR3: CASSIEGGRGEKLFF. The CDR3 DNA sequence: TGTGCCAGTAGTATAGAAGGCGGCCGCGGGGAAAAACTGTTTTTT.

This rearrangement joins TRBV25-1 to TRBJ1-1; maybe TRBD1 (5 bases). Germline assignment: CDR1 MGHDK and CDR2 SYGVNS. Trimming removed 1 base at V and 11 bases at J, with 8 bases between. CDR3 length: 11 residues. The CDR3 DNA sequence: TGTGCCAGCAGTGAATTGGGGCAGGCTTTCTTT. Translating it yields CASSELGQAFF.

J is TRBJ1-4 and V is TRBV2; D might be TRBD1 (6 bases). CDR3 length equals 15 residues. The ends were cut back, 6 bases at V and 4 bases at J, with 15 bases in the middle. Germline CDR1 reads SNHLY; CDR2 reads FYNNEI. CDR3 sequence reads: CASRLREGDNEKLFF. As DNA, the CDR3 is TGTGCCAGCAGGCTCCGAGAGGGGGATAATGAAAAACTGTTTTTT. Variable domain in full (rest from reference TRBV2 and TRBJ1-4): EPEVTQTPSHQVTQMGQEVILRCVPISNHLYFYWYRQILGQKVEFLVSFYNNEISEKSEIFDDQFSVERPDGSNFTLKIRSTKLEDSAMYFCASRLREGDNEKLFFGSGTQLSVL.

This clone was found once. The rearrangement links TRBV7-3 to TRBJ1-2; TRBD1 matches at 7 bases. This CDR3 comprises 13 residues. CDR1 and CDR2 from the germline V gene are SGHTA and FQGTGA. The trim removed 5 bases at V and 7 bases at J, leaving 7 bases unmatched. For the CDR3, the DNA is TGTGCCAGCAGCGCCAATAACAGGGGTGGCTACACCTTC. Encoded protein: CASSANNRGGYTF.

The rearrangement links TRBV6-5 to TRBJ2-1; 8 bases fit TRBD2. The trim removed 6 bases at V and 2 bases at J, leaving 6 bases unmatched. Germline V CDR1 and CDR2: MNHEY, SVGAGI. The CDR3 is 15 amino acids. The CDR3 sequence is CASSPGLVAYNEQFF. Written as DNA, the CDR3 is TGTGCCAGCAGCCCGGGACTAGTGGCCTACAATGAGCAGTTCTTC.

V and J are TRBV28 and TRBJ2-7; 7 bases are shared with TRBD1. There are 12 residues in the CDR3. CDR1 MDHEN and CDR2 SYDVKM come from the germline V gene. The junction had 2 bases not matched to a gene; V was cut back by 7 bases and J by 2 bases. CDR3 protein: CASIGTAYEQYF. CDR3 sequence (DNA): TGTGCCAGCATCGGGACAGCCTACGAGCAGTACTTC.

The rearrangement links TRBV28 to TRBJ1-5, with no clear D. Trimming left V 2 bases short and J 1 base short, with 12 bases between. Germline CDR1 MDHEN, CDR2 SYDVKM. The CDR3 spans 16 residues. This CDR3 reads CASSLNSGSSNQPQHF. The CDR3 DNA sequence: TGTGCCAGCAGTTTAAACTCGGGGAGCAGCAATCAGCCCCAGCATTTT.

The chain carries TRBV23-1 and TRBJ1-2; 8 bases agree with TRBD1. TRBV23-1 is an ORF; its function is uncertain. CDR3 length: 19 residues. Losses at the gene ends were 0 bases for V and 6 bases for J; bases not matched to a gene: 18. Here the CDR3 reads CASSQSIRDRSGTRDGYTF. The CDR3 region has the DNA TGCGCCAGCAGTCAATCGATTAGGGACAGGAGCGGTACAAGGGATGGCTACACCTTC.

This clone was recorded once. The chain is built from TRBV7-2 and TRBJ2-7, with D tentatively TRBD2 (6 bases). The CDR3 contains 17 residues. In germline, CDR1 is SGHTA, CDR2 FQGNSA. With 2 bases removed from V and 0 bases from J, the gap between germline ends came to 17 bases. The CDR3 sequence: CASSLSGTSSGSYEQYF. The CDR3 DNA follows: TGTGCCAGCAGCTTATCAGGGACTTCTTCTGGCTCCTACGAGCAGTACTTC. Variable domain in full (rest from reference TRBV7-2 and TRBJ2-7): GAGVSQSPSNKVTEKGKDVELRCDPISGHTALYWYRQSLGQGLEFLIYFQGNSAPDKSGLPSDRFSAERTGGSVSTLTIQRTQQEDSAVYLCASSLSGTSSGSYEQYFGPGTRLTVT.

This chain links TRBV24-1 with TRBJ2-3, with D perhaps TRBD2 (6 bases). V was pared by 4 bases and J by 6 bases, with 19 bases between. This CDR3 has 16 residues. Germline CDR1 reads KGHDR; CDR2 reads SFDVKD. CDR3 nucleotide sequence: TGTGCCACCAGTGACCGGGGACTGGACGCGGGGGATACGCAGTATTTT. Translating gives CATSDRGLDAGDTQYF.

This clone was counted once. The V and J genes are TRBV5-5 and TRBJ2-1, with D tentatively TRBD1 (6 bases). Looked up from germline, CDR1 is SGHKS and CDR2 is YYEKEE (reference sequence). CDR3 length equals 12 residues. Trimming took off 5 bases at V and 7 bases at J, with 10 bases between the two ends. CDR3 DNA: TGTGCCAGCAGGTCAGGGGTGAATGAGCAGTTCTTC. Its protein is CASRSGVNEQFF.

The chain recombines TRBV7-8 with TRBJ2-3; D unresolved. CDR1 is SGHVS, CDR2 FQNEAQ, per germline. Trimming removed 5 bases at V and 6 bases at J, with 9 bases between. This CDR3 is 12 amino acids long. Here the CDR3 reads CASSPRMDTQYF. In DNA form, the CDR3 reads TGTGCCAGCAGCCCCAGGATGGATACGCAGTATTTT.

This chain joins TRBV28 and TRBJ1-2, with D hard to call. Germline values: CDR1 MDHEN, CDR2 SYDVKM. This CDR3 region has 15 residues. V was cut by 3 bases and J by 6 bases, with 17 bases left in between. For the CDR3, the DNA is TGTGCCAGCAGTTTCTTGGAGGGAGGAGTGAATGGCTACACCTTC. Translation: CASSFLEGGVNGYTF.

This rearrangement joins TRBV5-1 to TRBJ1-1, with D uncertain. CDR1 and CDR2 (germline): SGHRS, YFSETQ. The CDR3 runs to 16 residues. V was cut by 0 bases and J by 0 bases, with 12 bases left in between. The CDR3 DNA follows: TGCGCCAGCAGCTTGGGGTCATCAGGCTTGAACACTGAAGCTTTCTTT. The encoded protein is CASSLGSSGLNTEAFF.

The genes are TRBV28 and TRBJ2-5; 10 nucleotides line up with TRBD2. The germline CDR1 and CDR2 sequences are MDHEN and SYDVKM. This CDR3 contains 16 residues. J gave up 5 bases and V 2 bases, and 8 bases lay outside the gene matches. CDR3 loop: CASSLVWSGRAETQYF. The DNA for the CDR3 is TGTGCCAGCAGTTTAGTGTGGAGCGGGAGGGCGGAGACCCAGTACTTC.

The V gene is TRBV3-1 (or the pseudogene TRBV3-2), the J gene TRBJ2-1; D remains ambiguous. V was clipped by 2 bases and J by 8 bases, with 4 bases between them. The length of the CDR3 is 11 residues. Germline assignment: CDR1 LGHDT and CDR2 YNNKEL (reference sequence). CDR3 loop: CASSQRDEQFF. CDR3 DNA: TGTGCCAGCAGCCAACGAGATGAGCAGTTCTTC.

This chain links TRBV5-1 with TRBJ2-5; TRBD2 matches 7 bases. The CDR3 contains 15 residues. CDR1 and CDR2 (germline): SGHRS, YFSETQ. V gave up 1 base and J gave up 2 bases; unmatched junction bases: 5. DNA for the CDR3: TGCGCCAGCAGCTTGACCTGGGACTATCAAGAGACCCAGTACTTC. Residues: CASSLTWDYQETQYF.